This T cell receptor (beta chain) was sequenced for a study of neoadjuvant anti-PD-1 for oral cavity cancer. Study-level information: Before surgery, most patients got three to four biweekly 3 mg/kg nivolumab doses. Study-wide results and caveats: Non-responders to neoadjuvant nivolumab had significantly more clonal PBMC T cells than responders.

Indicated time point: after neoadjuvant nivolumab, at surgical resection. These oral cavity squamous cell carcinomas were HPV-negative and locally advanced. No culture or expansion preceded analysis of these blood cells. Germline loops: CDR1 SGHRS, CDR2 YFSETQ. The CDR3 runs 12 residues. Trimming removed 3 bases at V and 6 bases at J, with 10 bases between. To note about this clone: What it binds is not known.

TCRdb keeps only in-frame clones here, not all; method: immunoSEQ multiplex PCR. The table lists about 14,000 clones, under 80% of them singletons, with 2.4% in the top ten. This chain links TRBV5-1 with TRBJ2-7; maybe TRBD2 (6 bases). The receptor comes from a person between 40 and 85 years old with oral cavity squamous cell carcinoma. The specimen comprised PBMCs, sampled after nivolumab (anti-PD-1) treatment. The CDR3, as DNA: TGCGCCAGCAGCTCCGGGACTCGCGAGCAGTACTTC. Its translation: CASSSGTREQYF.